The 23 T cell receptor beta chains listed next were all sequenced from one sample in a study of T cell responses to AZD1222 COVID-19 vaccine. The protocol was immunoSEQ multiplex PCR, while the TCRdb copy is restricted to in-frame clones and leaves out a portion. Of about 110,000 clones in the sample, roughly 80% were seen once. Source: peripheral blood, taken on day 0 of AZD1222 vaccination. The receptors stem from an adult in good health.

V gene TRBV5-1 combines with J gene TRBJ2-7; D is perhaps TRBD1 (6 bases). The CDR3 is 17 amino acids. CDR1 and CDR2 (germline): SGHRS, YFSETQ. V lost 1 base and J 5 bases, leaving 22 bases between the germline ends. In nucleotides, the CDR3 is TGCGCCAGCAGCTTGAGTCCCTTGGCTACAGGGTTGCACGAGCAGTACTTC. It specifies CASSLSPLATGLHEQYF.

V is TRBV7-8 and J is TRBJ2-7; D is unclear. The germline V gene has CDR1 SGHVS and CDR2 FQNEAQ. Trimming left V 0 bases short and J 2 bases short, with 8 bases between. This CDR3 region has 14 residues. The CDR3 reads CASSLAATTYEQYF. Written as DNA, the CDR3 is TGTGCCAGCAGCTTAGCTGCGACAACCTACGAGCAGTACTTC.

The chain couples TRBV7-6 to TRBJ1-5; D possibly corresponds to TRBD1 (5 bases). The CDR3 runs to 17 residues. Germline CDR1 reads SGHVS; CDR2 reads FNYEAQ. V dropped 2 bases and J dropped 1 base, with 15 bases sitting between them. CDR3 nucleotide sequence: TGTGCCAGCAGCTTATTTTGGGGGGGATCGAGCAATCAGCCCCAGCATTTT. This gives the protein CASSLFWGGSSNQPQHF.

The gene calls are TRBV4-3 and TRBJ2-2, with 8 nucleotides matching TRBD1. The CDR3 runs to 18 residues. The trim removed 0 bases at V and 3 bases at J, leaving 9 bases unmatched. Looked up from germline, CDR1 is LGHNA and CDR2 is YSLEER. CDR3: CASSQDVLQGAHTGELFF. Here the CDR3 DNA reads TGCGCCAGCAGCCAAGATGTTCTCCAGGGGGCACACACCGGGGAGCTGTTTTTT.

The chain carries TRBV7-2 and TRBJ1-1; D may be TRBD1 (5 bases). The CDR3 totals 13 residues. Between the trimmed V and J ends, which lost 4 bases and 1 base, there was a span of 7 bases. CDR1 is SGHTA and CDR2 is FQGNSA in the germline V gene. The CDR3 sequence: CASSWGKNTEAFF. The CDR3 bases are TGTGCCAGCAGCTGGGGGAAGAACACTGAAGCTTTCTTT.

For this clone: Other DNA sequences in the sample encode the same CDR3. The CDR3 is CASSEGFYGYTF. The CDR3 DNA follows: TGTGCCAGCAGTGAAGGGTTTTATGGCTACACCTTC. The chain couples TRBV6-1 to TRBJ1-2; the D is unclear. Trimming shortened V by 1 base and J by 5 bases, and 5 bases separated the two germline ends. Germline loops: CDR1 MNHNS, CDR2 SASEGT. This CDR3 is 12 amino acids long.

CDR3 sequence: CASISRIWGSDTEAFF. In nucleotides, the CDR3 is TGTGCCAGTATTTCCCGGATATGGGGCAGCGACACTGAAGCTTTCTTT. V is TRBV19 and J is TRBJ1-1, with D perhaps TRBD1 (5 bases). CDR1 and CDR2 (germline): LNHDA, SQIVND (reference sequence). The CDR3 is 16 amino acids. V was trimmed by 7 bases and J by 3 bases, leaving 21 bases between them.

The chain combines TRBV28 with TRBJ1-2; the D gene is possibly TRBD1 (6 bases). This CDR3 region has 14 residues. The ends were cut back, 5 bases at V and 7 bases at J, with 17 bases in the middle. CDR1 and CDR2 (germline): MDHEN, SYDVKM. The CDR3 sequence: CASSTPAGAGGYTF. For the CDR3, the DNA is TGTGCCAGCAGTACCCCCGCGGGGGCGGGTGGCTACACCTTC.

CDR3 nucleotide sequence: TGTGCCAGCACCCGAAGGATGAATTCACCCCTCCACTTT. Translated, it gives CASTRRMNSPLHF. The chain employs TRBV28 and TRBJ1-6, with D unresolved. The germline V and J ends were trimmed by 7 bases and 7 bases, with 11 bases remaining between them. The CDR3 has 13 amino acids. CDR1 MDHEN and CDR2 SYDVKM come from the germline V gene.

CDR3 coding DNA: TGTGCCAGCAGCATTGACAGTAGATCACCCCTCCACTTT. It translates to CASSIDSRSPLHF. This chain connects TRBV7-8 to TRBJ1-6; a possible D gene is TRBD1 (5 bases). The CDR3 contains 13 residues. The germline gives CDR1 SGHVS, CDR2 FQNEAQ. Trimming pared 5 bases from V and 10 bases from J, leaving 12 bases between.

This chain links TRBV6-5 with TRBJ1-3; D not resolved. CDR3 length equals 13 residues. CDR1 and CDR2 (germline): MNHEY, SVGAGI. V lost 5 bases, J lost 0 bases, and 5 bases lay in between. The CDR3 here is CASSLLSGNTIYF. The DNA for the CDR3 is TGTGCCAGCAGTCTTCTCTCTGGAAACACCATATATTTT.

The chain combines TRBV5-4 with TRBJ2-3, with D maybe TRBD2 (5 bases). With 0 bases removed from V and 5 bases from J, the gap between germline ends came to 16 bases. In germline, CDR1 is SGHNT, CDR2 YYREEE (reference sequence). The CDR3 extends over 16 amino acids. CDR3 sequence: CASSLDLAPGIDTQYF. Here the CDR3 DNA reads TGTGCCAGCAGCTTGGACCTAGCCCCCGGGATAGATACGCAGTATTTT.

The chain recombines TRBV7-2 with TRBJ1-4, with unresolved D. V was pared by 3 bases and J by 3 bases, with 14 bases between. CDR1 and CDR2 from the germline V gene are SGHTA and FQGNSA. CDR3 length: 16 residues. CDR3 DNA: TGTGCCAGCAGCTTTATTAGCACCCAAGCTAATGAAAAACTGTTTTTT. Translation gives CASSFISTQANEKLFF.

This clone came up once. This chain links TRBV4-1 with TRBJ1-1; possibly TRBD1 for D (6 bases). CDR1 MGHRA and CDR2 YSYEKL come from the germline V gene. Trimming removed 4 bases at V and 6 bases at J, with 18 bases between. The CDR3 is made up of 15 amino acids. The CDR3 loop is CASSPPWGAPAEAFF. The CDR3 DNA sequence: TGCGCCAGCAGCCCCCCCTGGGGGGCGCCCGCTGAAGCTTTCTTT.

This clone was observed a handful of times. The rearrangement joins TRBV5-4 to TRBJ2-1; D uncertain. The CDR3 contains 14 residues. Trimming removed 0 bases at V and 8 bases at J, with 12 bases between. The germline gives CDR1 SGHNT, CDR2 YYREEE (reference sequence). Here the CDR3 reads CASSLAGYPHEQFF. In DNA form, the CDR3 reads TGTGCCAGCAGCTTGGCCGGCTACCCCCATGAGCAGTTCTTC. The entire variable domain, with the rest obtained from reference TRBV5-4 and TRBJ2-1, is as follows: ETGVTQSPTHLIKTRGQQVTLRCSSQSGHNTVSWYQQALGQGPQFIFQYYREEENGRGNFPPRFSGLQFPNYSSELNVNALELDDSALYLCASSLAGYPHEQFFGPGTRLTVL.

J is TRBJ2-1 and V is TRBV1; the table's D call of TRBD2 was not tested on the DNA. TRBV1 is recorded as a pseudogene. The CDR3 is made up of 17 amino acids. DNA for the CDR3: TGCACCAGCAGCCAGGGGGCACTAGCGGCGTCGCTCAATGAGCAGTTCTTC. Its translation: CTSSQGALAASLNEQFF.

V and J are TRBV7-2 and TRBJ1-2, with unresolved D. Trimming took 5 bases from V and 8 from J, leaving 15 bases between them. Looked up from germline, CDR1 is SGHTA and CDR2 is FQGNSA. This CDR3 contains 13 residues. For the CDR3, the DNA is TGTGCCAGCAGCCCCCTCCGGAGCGGCGGCTACACCTTC. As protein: CASSPLRSGGYTF.

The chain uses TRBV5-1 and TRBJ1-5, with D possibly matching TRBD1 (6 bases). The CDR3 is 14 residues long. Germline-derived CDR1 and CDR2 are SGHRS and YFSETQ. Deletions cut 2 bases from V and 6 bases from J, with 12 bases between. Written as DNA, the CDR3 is TGCGCCAGCAGCTTATTTGGGGGCAGTCAGCCCCAGCATTTT. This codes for CASSLFGGSQPQHF.

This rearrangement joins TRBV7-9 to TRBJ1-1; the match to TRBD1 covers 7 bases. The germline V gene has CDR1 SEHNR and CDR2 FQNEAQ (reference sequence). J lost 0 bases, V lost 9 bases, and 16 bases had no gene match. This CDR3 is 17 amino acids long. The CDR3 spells CASIGGRGQRVNTEAFF. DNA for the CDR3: TGTGCCAGTATAGGGGGAAGGGGGCAAAGGGTGAACACTGAAGCTTTCTTT.

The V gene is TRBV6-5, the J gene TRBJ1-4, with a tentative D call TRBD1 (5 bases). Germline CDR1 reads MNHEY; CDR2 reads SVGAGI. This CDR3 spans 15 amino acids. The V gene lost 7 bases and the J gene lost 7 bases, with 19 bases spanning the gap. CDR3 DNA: TGTGCCAGCACTAGGATCGCGGGGGAGAGTGAAAAACTGTTTTTT. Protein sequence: CASTRIAGESEKLFF.

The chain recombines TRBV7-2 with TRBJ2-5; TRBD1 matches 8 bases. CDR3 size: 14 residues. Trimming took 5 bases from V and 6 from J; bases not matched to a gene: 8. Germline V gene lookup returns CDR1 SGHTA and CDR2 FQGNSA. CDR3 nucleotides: TGTGCCAGCAGCCAGCGACAGGGGTCGAAGACCCAGTACTTC. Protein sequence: CASSQRQGSKTQYF.

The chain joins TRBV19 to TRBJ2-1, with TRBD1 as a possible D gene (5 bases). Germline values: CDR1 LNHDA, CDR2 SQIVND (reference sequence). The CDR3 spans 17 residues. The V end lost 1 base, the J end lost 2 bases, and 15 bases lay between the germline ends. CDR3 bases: TGTGCCAGTAGTATAGGTGCGCGCAGGGCACCCTACAATGAGCAGTTCTTC. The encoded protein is CASSIGARRAPYNEQFF.

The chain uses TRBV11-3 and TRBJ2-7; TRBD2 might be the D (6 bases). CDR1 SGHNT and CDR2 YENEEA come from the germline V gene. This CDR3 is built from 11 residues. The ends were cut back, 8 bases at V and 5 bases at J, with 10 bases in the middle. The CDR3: CASGWGDEQYF. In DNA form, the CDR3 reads TGTGCCAGCGGATGGGGGGACGAGCAGTACTTC.